The clone carrying this T cell receptor (beta chain) was found many times. Antigen unknown. The data originate from a study of T-cell memory formation after mild COVID-19. The overall study: Largely, TCR clusters stayed within a single donor. Study-wide points: Clones which contracted sat mainly in CM and EM if CD4+, and in EMRA if CD8+.

TCR alpha and TCR beta cDNA libraries carrying sample barcodes and UMIs came from 5'RACE with constant-segment primers. Each CDR3 protein is one row after TCRdb ran MiXCR on the 5' RACE reads. The table has hundreds of thousands of distinct CDR3 sequences, under 20% seen once. Germline CDR1 and CDR2: KGHSH and LQKENI. The CDR3 loop spans 14 amino acids. V dropped 2 bases and J dropped 3 bases, with 10 bases sitting between them. Sequencing was done on a sample of PBMCs or a T cell subset sorted from them (not recorded which). This chain links TRBV18 with TRBJ2-5; tentative D call: TRBD2 (7 bases). The clonotype originates from an adult woman who had mild COVID-19 (a few samples of this study predate the infection). Cell type and time point are not known. In nucleotides, the CDR3 is TGTGCCAGCTCACCAGGGGAGGGGGAAGAGACCCAGTACTTC. Its protein product is CASSPGEGEETQYF.